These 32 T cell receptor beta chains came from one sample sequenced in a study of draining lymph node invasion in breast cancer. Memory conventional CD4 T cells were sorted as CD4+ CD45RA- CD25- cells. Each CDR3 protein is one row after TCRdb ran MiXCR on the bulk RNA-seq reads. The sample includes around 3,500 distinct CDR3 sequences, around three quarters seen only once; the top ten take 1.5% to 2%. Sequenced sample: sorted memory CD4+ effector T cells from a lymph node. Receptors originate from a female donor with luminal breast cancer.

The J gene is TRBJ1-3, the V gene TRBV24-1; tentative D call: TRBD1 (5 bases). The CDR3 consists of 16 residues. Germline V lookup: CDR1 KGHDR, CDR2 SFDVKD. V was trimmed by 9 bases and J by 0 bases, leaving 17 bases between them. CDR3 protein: CATQESPGVSGNTIYF. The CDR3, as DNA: TGTGCCACCCAGGAGAGCCCGGGGGTCTCTGGAAACACCATATATTTT.

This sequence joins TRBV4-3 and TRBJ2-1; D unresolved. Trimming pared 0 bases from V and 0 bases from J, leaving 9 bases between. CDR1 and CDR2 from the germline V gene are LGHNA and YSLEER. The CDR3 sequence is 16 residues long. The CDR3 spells CASSQDQVFSYNEQFF. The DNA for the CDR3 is TGCGCCAGCAGCCAAGATCAGGTATTCTCCTACAATGAGCAGTTCTTC.

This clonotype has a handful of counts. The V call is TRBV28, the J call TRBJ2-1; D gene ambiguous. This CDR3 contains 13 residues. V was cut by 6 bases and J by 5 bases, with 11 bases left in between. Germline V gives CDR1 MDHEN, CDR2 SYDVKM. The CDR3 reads CASSQRAHNEQFF. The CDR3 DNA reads TGTGCCAGCAGCCAAAGGGCACACAATGAGCAGTTCTTC.

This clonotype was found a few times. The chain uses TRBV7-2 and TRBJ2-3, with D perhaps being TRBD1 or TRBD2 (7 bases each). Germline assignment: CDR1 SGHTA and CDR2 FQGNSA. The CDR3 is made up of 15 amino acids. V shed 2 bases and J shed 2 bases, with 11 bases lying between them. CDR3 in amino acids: CASSLQGGSTDTQYF. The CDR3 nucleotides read TGTGCCAGCAGCTTACAGGGGGGGTCCACAGATACGCAGTATTTT.

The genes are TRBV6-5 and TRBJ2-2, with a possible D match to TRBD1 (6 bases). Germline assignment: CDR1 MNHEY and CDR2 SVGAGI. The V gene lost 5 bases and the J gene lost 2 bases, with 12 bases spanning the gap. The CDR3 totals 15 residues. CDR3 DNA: TGTGCCAGCAGTAGACAGGTTTTCAACACCGGGGAGCTGTTTTTT. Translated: CASSRQVFNTGELFF.

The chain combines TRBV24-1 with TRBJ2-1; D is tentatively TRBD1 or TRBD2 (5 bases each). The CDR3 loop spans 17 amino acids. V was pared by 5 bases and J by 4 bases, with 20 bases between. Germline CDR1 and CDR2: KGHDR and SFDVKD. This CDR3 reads CATSVGSGTAAYNEQFF. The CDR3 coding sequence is TGTGCCACCAGTGTCGGGTCCGGGACCGCAGCATACAATGAGCAGTTCTTC.

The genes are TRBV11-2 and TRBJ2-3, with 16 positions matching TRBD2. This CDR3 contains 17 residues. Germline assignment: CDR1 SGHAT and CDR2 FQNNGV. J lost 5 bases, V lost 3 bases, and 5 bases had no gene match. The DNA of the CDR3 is TGTGCCAGCAGCTTCGGGACTAGCGGGGGGGCCATAGATACGCAGTATTTT. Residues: CASSFGTSGGAIDTQYF.

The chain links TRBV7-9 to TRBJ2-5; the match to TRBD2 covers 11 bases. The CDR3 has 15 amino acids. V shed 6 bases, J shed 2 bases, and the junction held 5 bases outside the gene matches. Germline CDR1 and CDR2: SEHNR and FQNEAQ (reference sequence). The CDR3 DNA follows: TGTGCCAGCAGACTGACTAGCGGGGCTCAAGAGACCCAGTACTTC. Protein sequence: CASRLTSGAQETQYF.

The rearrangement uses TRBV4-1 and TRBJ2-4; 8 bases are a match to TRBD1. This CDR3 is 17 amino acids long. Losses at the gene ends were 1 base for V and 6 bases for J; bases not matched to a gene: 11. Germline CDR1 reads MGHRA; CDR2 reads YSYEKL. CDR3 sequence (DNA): TGCGCCAGCAGCCAAGGAGAACCAGGGGGCGCGGGAAACATTCAGTACTTC. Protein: CASSQGEPGGAGNIQYF.

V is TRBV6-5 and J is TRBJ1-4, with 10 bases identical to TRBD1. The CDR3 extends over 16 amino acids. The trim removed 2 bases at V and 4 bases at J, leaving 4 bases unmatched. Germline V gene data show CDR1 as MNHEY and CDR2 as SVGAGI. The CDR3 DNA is TGTGCCAGCAGTTACGGACAGGGGGTTGGTAATGAAAAACTGTTTTTT. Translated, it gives CASSYGQGVGNEKLFF.

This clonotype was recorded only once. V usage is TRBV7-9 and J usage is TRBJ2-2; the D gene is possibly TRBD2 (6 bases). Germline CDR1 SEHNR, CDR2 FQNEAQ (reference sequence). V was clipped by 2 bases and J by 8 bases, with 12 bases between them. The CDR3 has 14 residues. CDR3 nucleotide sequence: TGTGCCAGCAGCTTACTTGCGGGGCAGGGGGAGCTGTTTTTT. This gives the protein CASSLLAGQGELFF.

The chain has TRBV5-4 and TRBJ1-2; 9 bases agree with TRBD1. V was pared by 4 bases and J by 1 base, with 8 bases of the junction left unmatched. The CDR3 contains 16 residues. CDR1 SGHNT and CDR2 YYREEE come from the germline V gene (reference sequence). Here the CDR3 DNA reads TGTGCCAGCAGCCCCCGGACAGGGGCTTTTAACTATGGCTACACCTTC. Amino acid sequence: CASSPRTGAFNYGYTF.

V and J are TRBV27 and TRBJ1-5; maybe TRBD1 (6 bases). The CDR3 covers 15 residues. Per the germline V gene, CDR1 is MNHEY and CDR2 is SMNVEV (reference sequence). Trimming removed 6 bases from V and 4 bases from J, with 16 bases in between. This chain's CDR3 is CASSRQGLRNQPQHF. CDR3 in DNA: TGTGCCAGCAGCCGCCAGGGGTTAAGGAATCAGCCCCAGCATTTT.

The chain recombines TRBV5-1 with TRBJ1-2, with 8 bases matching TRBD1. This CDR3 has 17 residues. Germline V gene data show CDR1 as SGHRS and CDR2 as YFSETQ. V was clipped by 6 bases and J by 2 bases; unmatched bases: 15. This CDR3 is CASTPSPQGAANYGYTF. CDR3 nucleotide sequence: TGCGCCAGCACCCCTTCCCCGCAGGGGGCTGCCAACTATGGCTACACCTTC.

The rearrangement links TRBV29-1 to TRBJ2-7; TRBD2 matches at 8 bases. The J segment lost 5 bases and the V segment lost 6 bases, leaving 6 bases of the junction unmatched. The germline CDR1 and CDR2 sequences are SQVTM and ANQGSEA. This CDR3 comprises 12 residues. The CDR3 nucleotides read TGCAGCGTCTCAAGCGGGAGCAACGAGCAGTACTTC. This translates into CSVSSGSNEQYF.

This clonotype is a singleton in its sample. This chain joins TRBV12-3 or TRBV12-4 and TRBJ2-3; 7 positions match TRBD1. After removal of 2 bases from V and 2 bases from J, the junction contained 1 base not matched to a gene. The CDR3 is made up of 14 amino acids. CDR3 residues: CASSLRGPTDTQYF. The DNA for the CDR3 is TGTGCCAGCAGTTTAAGGGGGCCCACAGATACGCAGTATTTT.

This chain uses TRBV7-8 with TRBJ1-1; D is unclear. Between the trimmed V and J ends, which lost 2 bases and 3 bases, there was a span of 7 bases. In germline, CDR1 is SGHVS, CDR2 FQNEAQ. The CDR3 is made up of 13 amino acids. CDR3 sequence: CASSLTKDTEAFF. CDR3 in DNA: TGTGCCAGCAGCTTAACAAAGGACACTGAAGCTTTCTTT.

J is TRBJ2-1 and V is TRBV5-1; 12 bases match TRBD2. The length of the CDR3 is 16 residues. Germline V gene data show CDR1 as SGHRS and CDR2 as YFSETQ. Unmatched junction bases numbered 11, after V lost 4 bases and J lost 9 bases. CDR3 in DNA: TGCGCCAGCAGCGACTCTAGCGGGGGGGGTACCCGTGAGCAGTTCTTC. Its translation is CASSDSSGGGTREQFF.

The CDR3 DNA reads as TGTGCCAGCAGTGGCTCGGGAAGGACAGGGAACTATGGCTACACCTTC. Protein sequence: CASSGSGRTGNYGYTF. The V call is TRBV6-1, the J call TRBJ1-2; 8 bases map to TRBD1. The ends lost 4 bases at V and 2 bases at J; junction bases unmatched: 9. The germline gives CDR1 MNHNS, CDR2 SASEGT. The length of the CDR3 is 16 residues.

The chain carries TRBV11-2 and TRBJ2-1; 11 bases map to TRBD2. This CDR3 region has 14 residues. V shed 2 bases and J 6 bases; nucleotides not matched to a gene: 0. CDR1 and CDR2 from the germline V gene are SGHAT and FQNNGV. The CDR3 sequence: CASSLTSGSNEQFF. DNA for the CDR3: TGTGCCAGCAGCTTAACTAGCGGGAGCAATGAGCAGTTCTTC.

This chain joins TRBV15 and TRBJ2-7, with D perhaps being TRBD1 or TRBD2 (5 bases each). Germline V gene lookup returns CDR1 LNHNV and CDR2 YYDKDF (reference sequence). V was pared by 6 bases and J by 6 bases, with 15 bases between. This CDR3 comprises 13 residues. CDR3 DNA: TGTGCCACCAGTTTAAGGGGACGAGGCGAGCAGTACTTC. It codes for CATSLRGRGEQYF.

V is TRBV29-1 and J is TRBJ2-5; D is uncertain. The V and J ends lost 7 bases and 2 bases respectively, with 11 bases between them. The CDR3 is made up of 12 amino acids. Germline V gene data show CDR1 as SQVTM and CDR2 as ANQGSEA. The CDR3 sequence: CSAVDGQETQYF. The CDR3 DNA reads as TGCAGCGCTGTGGACGGGCAAGAGACCCAGTACTTC.

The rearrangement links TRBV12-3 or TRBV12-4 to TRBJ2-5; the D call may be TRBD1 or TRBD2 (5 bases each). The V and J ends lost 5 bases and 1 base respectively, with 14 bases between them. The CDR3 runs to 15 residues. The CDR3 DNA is TGTGCCAGCAGTCCTCTTGGGGGAATCCAAGAGACCCAGTACTTC. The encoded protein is CASSPLGGIQETQYF.

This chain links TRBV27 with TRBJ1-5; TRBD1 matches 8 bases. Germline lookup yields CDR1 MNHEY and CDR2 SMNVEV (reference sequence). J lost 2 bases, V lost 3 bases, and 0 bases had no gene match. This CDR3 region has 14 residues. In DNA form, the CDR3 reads TGTGCCAGCAGTTTGGGACAGGGCAATCAGCCCCAGCATTTT. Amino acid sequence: CASSLGQGNQPQHF.

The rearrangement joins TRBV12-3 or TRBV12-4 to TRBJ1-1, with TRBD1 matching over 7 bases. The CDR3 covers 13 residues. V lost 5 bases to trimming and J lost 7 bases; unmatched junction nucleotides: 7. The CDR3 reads CASSPTGRSEAFF. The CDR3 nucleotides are TGTGCCAGCAGTCCGACAGGGCGGAGTGAAGCTTTCTTT.

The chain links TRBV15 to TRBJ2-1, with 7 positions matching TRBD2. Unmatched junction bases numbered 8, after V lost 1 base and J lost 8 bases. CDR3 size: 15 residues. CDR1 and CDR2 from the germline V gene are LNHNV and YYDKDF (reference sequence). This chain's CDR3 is CATSRGPAGRDEQFF. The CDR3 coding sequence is TGTGCCACCAGCAGAGGCCCGGCAGGGAGGGATGAGCAGTTCTTC. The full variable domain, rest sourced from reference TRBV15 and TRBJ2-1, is DAMVIQNPRYQVTQFGKPVTLSCSQTLNHNVMYWYQQKSSQAPKLLFHYYDKDFNNEADTPDNFQSRRPNTSFCFLDIRSPGLGDTAMYLCATSRGPAGRDEQFFGPGTRLTVL.

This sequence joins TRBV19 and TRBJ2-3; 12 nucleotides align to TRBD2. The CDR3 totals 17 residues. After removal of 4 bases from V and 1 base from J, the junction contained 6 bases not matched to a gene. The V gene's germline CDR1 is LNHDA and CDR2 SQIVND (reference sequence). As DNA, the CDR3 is TGTGCCAGTAGTACCGGACTAGCGGGAACGGGCACAGATACGCAGTATTTT. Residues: CASSTGLAGTGTDTQYF. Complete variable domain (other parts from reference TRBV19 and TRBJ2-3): DGGITQSPKYLFRKEGQNVTLSCEQNLNHDAMYWYRQDPGQGLRLIYYSQIVNDFQKGDIAEGYSVSREKKESFPLTVTSAQKNPTAFYLCASSTGLAGTGTDTQYFGPGTRLTVL.

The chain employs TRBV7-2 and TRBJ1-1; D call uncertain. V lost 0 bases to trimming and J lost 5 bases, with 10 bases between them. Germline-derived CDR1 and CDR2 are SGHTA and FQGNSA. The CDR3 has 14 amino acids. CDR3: CASSLAAYGTEAFF. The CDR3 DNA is TGTGCCAGCAGCTTAGCGGCCTACGGAACTGAAGCTTTCTTT.

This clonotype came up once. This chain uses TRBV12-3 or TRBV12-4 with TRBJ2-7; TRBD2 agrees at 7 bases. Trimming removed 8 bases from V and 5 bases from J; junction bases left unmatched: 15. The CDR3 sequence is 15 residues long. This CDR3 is CASGLGLTSRNEQYF. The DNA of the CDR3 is TGTGCCAGCGGCTTAGGACTGACTAGCAGGAACGAGCAGTACTTC.

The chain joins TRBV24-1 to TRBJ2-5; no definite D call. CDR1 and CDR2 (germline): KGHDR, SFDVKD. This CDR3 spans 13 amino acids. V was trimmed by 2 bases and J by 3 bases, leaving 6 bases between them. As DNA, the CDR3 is TGTGCCACCAGTGATTCCAGGAAAGAGACCCAGTACTTC. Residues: CATSDSRKETQYF.

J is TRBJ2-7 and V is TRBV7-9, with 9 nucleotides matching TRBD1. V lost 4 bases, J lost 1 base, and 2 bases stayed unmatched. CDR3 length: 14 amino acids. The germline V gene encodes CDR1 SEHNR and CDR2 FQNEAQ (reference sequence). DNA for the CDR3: TGTGCCAGCAGCTCCGGGACAGGGTCCTACGAGCAGTACTTC. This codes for CASSSGTGSYEQYF.

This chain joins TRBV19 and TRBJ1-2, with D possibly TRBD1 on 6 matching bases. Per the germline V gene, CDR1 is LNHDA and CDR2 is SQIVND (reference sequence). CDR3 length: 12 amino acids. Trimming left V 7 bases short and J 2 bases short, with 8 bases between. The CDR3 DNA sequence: TGTGCCAGTAAGGGGGTAAACTATGGCTACACCTTC. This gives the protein CASKGVNYGYTF.